The source of this T cell receptor beta chain is a study of blood T cell repertoires in COVID-19. At the level of the study: The United States, Italy and Spain were the sources of the acute and convalescent COVID-19 samples. The analysed material was cDNA or gDNA that came from T cells, B-cell-depleted T cells, or PBMCs.

The CDR3 has 15 residues. V lost 0 bases and J lost 7; bases outside the gene matches: 8. CDR1 is LGHNA, CDR2 YSLEER, per germline. Original analysis: Using reference gene primer amplification, nucleated cell counts were estimated. Only in-frame clones appear in the TCRdb table, and some are missing; sequencing was by immunoSEQ multiplex PCR. V and J calls plus clone size are reproduced from that table; the DNA served to infer D and trimming. Altogether approximately 52,000 clones are present, about 90% being singletons, with the ten largest covering roughly 15%. This clonotype originated in a human donor with active COVID-19. The donor label of this sample is uncertain. The chain combines TRBV4-3 with TRBJ2-7, with 8 nucleotides matching TRBD1. What was sequenced was peripheral blood. Written as DNA, the CDR3 is TGCGCCAGCAGCCAAGATTGGCAGGGGGCATTAGAGCAGTACTTC. Its protein is CASSQDWQGALEQYF.